Listed below are T cell receptor beta chains from one sample, sequenced in a study of Tregs in tolerant kidney transplant recipients. TCRdb keeps only in-frame clones here, not all; method: immunoSEQ multiplex PCR. The sample holds about 15,000 clones, just over 90% seen once. Sequenced input: CD8+ T cells from blood. The receptor set was obtained from a human donor in good health. CDR3s include the opening cysteine and the closing phenylalanine or tryptophan. The D gene is left open where the match is weak. The size entry is marked missing in some rows and otherwise reads once, few, many or a size class.

>NA|TRBD2|TRBV6-5|TRBJ2-1
TGTGCCAGCAGTCTGACTAGCGGAGGCGGCAATGAGCAGTTCTTC
CASSLTSGGGNEQFF
>NA|NA|TRBV29-1|TRBJ2-3
TGCAGCGTTGAAGAGGGACTTGACACGCAGTATTTT
CSVEEGLDTQYF
>NA|NA|TRBV7-9|TRBJ1-3
TGTGCCAGCAGCCCCTTGGCTGGGGCCCTCGTAGACACCATATATTTT
CASSPLAGALVDTIYF
>NA|TRBD2|TRBV7-2|TRBJ2-3
TGTGCCAGCAGCTCCCCTAGCCCCTACGGGCGGGGGGGCACAGATACGCAGTATTTT
CASSSPSPYGRGGTDTQYF
>NA|NA|TRBV19|TRBJ1-1
TGTGCCAGTAGTTGGGGGAACACTGAAGCTTTCTTT
CASSWGNTEAFF
>NA|NA|TRBV7-6|TRBJ2-7
TGTGCCAGCAGCGCGGAAACAGGACAGACCTACGAGCAGTACTTC
CASSAETGQTYEQYF
>NA|TRBD1|TRBV7-8|TRBJ2-3
TGTGCCAGCAGCTTCATTCGACAGGGAGCTTATGGCCACACAGATACGCAGTATTTT
CASSFIRQGAYGHTDTQYF
>NA|NA|TRBV5-7|TRBJ2-7
TGTGCCAGCAGCTTTCGGGACCGTCCTTGGGAGCAGTACTTC
CASSFRDRPWEQYF
>NA|TRBD2|TRBV4-1|TRBJ2-4
TGCGCCAGCAGCCAAGAGTCGAATAGCGGGAGTTGGGCCAAAAACATTCAGTACTTC
CASSQESNSGSWAKNIQYF
>NA|NA|TRBV6-5|TRBJ1-4
TGTGCCAGCAGCCTCGTGATCGGTAGCCGCGAAAAACTGTTTTTT
CASSLVIGSREKLFF
>NA|NA|TRBV2|TRBJ2-2
TGTGCCAGCAGTCAGGCTAGTTACACCGGGGAGCTGTTTTTT
CASSQASYTGELFF
>once|NA|TRBV5-6|TRBJ1-2
TGTGCCAGCAGCGATAGGGGTTACGACTATGGCTACACCTTC
CASSDRGYDYGYTF
>NA|NA|TRBV5-6|TRBJ2-3
TGTGCCAGCAGCTTGGGAACGACAGTCAGCACAGATACGCAGTATTTT
CASSLGTTVSTDTQYF
>few|NA|TRBV19|TRBJ1-1
TGTGCCAGTAGTCCAGGCGTCATGGGGACTGAAGCTTTCTTT
CASSPGVMGTEAFF
>NA|NA|TRBV7-8|TRBJ2-7
TGTGCCAGCAGCGCAAGCGTCGGGGGAACCTACGAGCAGTACTTC
CASSASVGGTYEQYF
>NA|TRBD2|TRBV19|TRBJ2-7
TGTGCCAGTAGTCTAGCGGCTTCCTACGAGCAGTACTTC
CASSLAASYEQYF
>NA|NA|TRBV9|TRBJ1-1
TGTGCCAGCAGCCCCCCCGACAGGCGGAACACTGAAGCTTTCTTT
CASSPPDRRNTEAFF
>NA|NA|TRBV27|TRBJ2-1
TGTGCCAGCAGTTTATTTCCGTCGGATGTCAGTGGGATTTTCAATGAGCAGTTCTTC
CASSLFPSDVSGIFNEQFF
>NA|NA|TRBV4-2|TRBJ2-3
TGTGCCAGCAGCCAAGATCTTAGGGGGGGCACAGATACGCAGTATTTT
CASSQDLRGGTDTQYF
>few|NA|TRBV15|TRBJ1-1
TGTGCCACCAGCAGAGATCATACCGCGAGTTGGAGGGTTCTCGCCCCCACTGAAGCTTTCTTT
CATSRDHTASWRVLAPTEAFF
>once|NA|TRBV5-5|TRBJ2-4
TGTGCCAGCACCTGGGGAAACATTCAGTACTTC
CASTWGNIQYF
>NA|NA|TRBV27|TRBJ2-3
TGTGCCAGCAGTTTTATAGGTTCAGATACGCAGTATTTT
CASSFIGSDTQYF
>NA|NA|TRBV11-3|TRBJ1-3
TGTGCCAGCAGCTCAAATATGCAAGGGGGGTCTGGAAACACCATATATTTT
CASSSNMQGGSGNTIYF
>NA|NA|TRBV20-1|TRBJ2-1
TGCAGTGCCACCTCTGCCAATGAGCAGTTCTTC
CSATSANEQFF
>NA|TRBD2|TRBV7-9|TRBJ2-1
TGTGCCAGCAGTCAGATAGCGGGAGACAATGAGCAGTTCTTC
CASSQIAGDNEQFF
>NA|TRBD1|TRBV27|TRBJ1-4
TGTGCCAGCAGTCCTCACAGGGGGTCAAATGAAAAACTGTTTTTT
CASSPHRGSNEKLFF
>NA|TRBD2|TRBV29-1|TRBJ2-3
TGCAGCGACCATCGGACTAGCGGGAGACGGGATACGCAGTATTTT
CSDHRTSGRRDTQYF
>NA|TRBD1|TRBV14|TRBJ1-6
TGTGCCAGCAGCCAGGGGACAGGCTATAATTCACCCCTCCACTTT
CASSQGTGYNSPLHF
>NA|NA|TRBV6-1|TRBJ1-2
TGTGCCAGCAGTGAGGACCTTTCACAGGGCTACACCTTC
CASSEDLSQGYTF
>NA|NA|TRBV30|TRBJ1-1
TGTGCCTGGAGTGTTATCTCTGAAGCTTTCTTT
CAWSVISEAFF
>NA|NA|TRBV7-6|TRBJ2-7
TGTGCCAGCAGCGACAGTTTTGGGGCCGGCTCTTACGAGCAGTACTTC
CASSDSFGAGSYEQYF
>NA|TRBD2|TRBV5-1|TRBJ2-3
TGCGCCAGCAGCCCAGAAGGACTAGCGGGAGGGACAGATACGCAGTATTTT
CASSPEGLAGGTDTQYF
>NA|NA|TRBV18|TRBJ1-2
TGTGCCAGCTCAAGTGAGCCGGGACAAAAATCTGGCTACACCTTC
CASSSEPGQKSGYTF
>NA|NA|TRBV7-9|TRBJ2-2
TGTGCCAGCAGCTCGACAGCTTACACCGGGGAGCTGTTTTTT
CASSSTAYTGELFF
>NA|NA|TRBV2|TRBJ2-2
TGTGCCAGCAGCTTGGGAACCGGGGAGCTGTTTTTT
CASSLGTGELFF
>NA|NA|TRBV2|TRBJ2-1
TGTGCCAGCACCGTGGATTGGAGCTCCTACAATGAGCAGTTCTTC
CASTVDWSSYNEQFF
>NA|NA|TRBV25-1|TRBJ2-4
TGTGCCAGCTTTGGCGGTCCTCTTTACATTCAGTACTTC
CASFGGPLYIQYF
>NA|NA|TRBV7-6|TRBJ2-1
TGTGCCAGCAGCCGAGGGACGAGTTCCTACAATGAGCAGTTCTTC
CASSRGTSSYNEQFF
>NA|NA|TRBV7-9|TRBJ2-7
TGTGCCAGCTTGGGACAGGGCACCACTAGCGGGGCTTCCTACGAGCAGTACTTC
CASLGQGTTSGASYEQYF
>NA|NA|TRBV27|TRBJ1-1
TGTGCCAGCACCATCAGGTCCCCCGAGACCACTGAAGCTTTCTTT
CASTIRSPETTEAFF
>NA|TRBD1|TRBV28|TRBJ2-4
TGTGCCAGCAGTTTAATGGGACAGCAAAACATTCAGTACTTC
CASSLMGQQNIQYF
>NA|TRBD1|TRBV27|TRBJ1-1
TGTGCCAGCAGTCATACAGGGGTAGGCACTGAAGCTTTCTTT
CASSHTGVGTEAFF
>NA|TRBD1|TRBV19|TRBJ1-5
TGTGCCAGTAGTATAACGGACAGGGCCAATCAGCCCCAGCATTTT
CASSITDRANQPQHF
>NA|NA|TRBV11-3|TRBJ2-7
TGTGCCAGCAGCTTAGTTGGGGGGGCATCCTACGAGCAGTACTTC
CASSLVGGASYEQYF